These T cell receptor beta chains were read from a single sample in a study of T cells in Graves' hyperthyroidism and ophthalmopathy. TCRdb processed the multiplex PCR reads anew with MiXCR; each CDR3 protein has one entry. The sample has approximately 640,000 distinct CDR3 sequences, around 15% seen once. Sequencing used blood. Every receptor here comes from a woman aged 25-40 years with Graves' hyperthyroidism. CDR3s include the opening cysteine and the closing phenylalanine or tryptophan. D genes are given only for firm matches. For some rows the clone size is stated as once, few or many, or as a class when expanded; others skip it.

-	TRBJ1-2	TRBV11-2	many	CASADVYYGYTF	TGTGCCAGCGCCGACGTTTACTATGGCTACACCTTC
TRBD1	TRBJ1-2	TRBV29-1	many	CSVPSGARTGGYTF	TGCAGCGTTCCTAGTGGAGCCAGGACAGGTGGCTACACCTTC
-	TRBJ2-7	TRBV6-2/TRBV6-3	many	CASRQTGTATYEQYF	TGTGCCAGCAGACAAACCGGGACGGCAACCTACGAGCAGTACTTC
TRBD1	TRBJ1-1	TRBV5-1	-	CASRRDRGRTEAFF	TGCGCCAGCAGGCGGGACAGGGGGCGGACTGAAGCTTTCTTT
-	TRBJ2-1	TRBV11-2	-	CASSQPGANEQFF	TGTGCCAGCAGCCAACCCGGGGCCAATGAGCAGTTCTTC
TRBD2	TRBJ2-5	TRBV28	many	CASSTPTSGGQETQYF	TGTGCCAGCAGCACCCCGACTAGCGGGGGCCAAGAGACCCAGTACTTC
-	TRBJ1-1	TRBV20-1	-	CSAIRGGAEAFF	TGCAGTGCTATAAGGGGGGGAGCTGAAGCTTTCTTT
TRBD1	TRBJ2-5	TRBV24-1	many	CATSDPPTGTEETQYF	TGTGCCACCAGTGATCCGCCGACAGGGACGGAAGAGACCCAGTACTTC
-	TRBJ2-2	TRBV20-1	-	CSARDFEITGELFF	TGCAGTGCTAGAGATTTCGAAATTACCGGGGAGCTGTTTTTT
-	TRBJ1-1	TRBV27	many	CASRGGADTEAFF	TGTGCCAGTAGAGGGGGGGCGGACACTGAAGCTTTCTTT
-	TRBJ1-1	TRBV11-2	many	CASSFGTTEAFF	TGTGCCAGCAGCTTCGGAACCACTGAAGCTTTCTTT
TRBD1	TRBJ1-1	TRBV19	-	CASSPPGGRVTEAFF	TGTGCCAGTAGTCCCCCAGGGGGCCGGGTCACTGAAGCTTTCTTT
-	TRBJ1-1	TRBV7-8	many	CASSLDLEFNTEAFF	TGTGCCAGCAGCTTAGATTTGGAATTTAACACTGAAGCTTTCTTT
-	TRBJ2-2	TRBV28	many	CASSPQGELVRGLFF	TGTGCCAGCAGTCCTCAGGGCGAATTGGTGCGGGGACTGTTTTTT
-	TRBJ1-1	TRBV30	many	CAWTEGGDQEAFF	TGTGCCTGGACCGAGGGGGGGGACCAAGAAGCTTTCTTT
-	TRBJ2-3	TRBV2	-	CASSEADGGFGYF	TGTGCCAGCAGTGAAGCGGACGGGGGCTTCGGGTATTTT
-	TRBJ2-3	TRBV6-2/TRBV6-3	-	CASRRQTSTDTQYF	TGTGCCAGCAGGCGACAGACTAGCACAGATACGCAGTATTTT
-	TRBJ2-3	TRBV2	many	CASSLTGPPTDTQYF	TGTGCCAGCAGTCTCACAGGTCCCCCCACAGATACGCAGTATTTT
-	TRBJ2-5	TRBV4-1	-	CASSQGVGRTQETQYF	TGCGCCAGCAGCCAAGGGGTGGGACGGACACAAGAGACCCAGTACTTC